Listed below are T cell receptor beta chains from one sample, sequenced in a study of response to subunit inactivated influenza vaccine. TCRdb re-analysed the RT-PCR reads in MiXCR, keeping a single row per CDR3 protein. The sample consists of 180,000 or so distinct CDR3 sequences, less than 15% of them appearing once. These data were also filed under a second study, of T cells expressing NK-cell markers.

Sequencing used CD8+ T cells sorted from PBMCs, obtained 11 to 12 days after vaccination. These TCRs come from a man aged 45 to 65 who received an inactivated influenza vaccine. The CDR3 runs from the conserved cysteine through the conserved F or W. A D gene is named only where the DNA matches it firmly. A row's size may be missing; if present it is once, few, many or a size class.

>TRBD2|TRBJ2-5|TRBV6-5|few
CASSYSLGLATQETQYF
TGTGCCAGCAGTTACTCTTTGGGACTAGCTACCCAAGAGACCCAGTACTTC
>.|TRBJ1-3|TRBV30|few
CAWGKGSGNTIYF
TGTGCCTGGGGCAAGGGCTCTGGAAACACCATATATTTT
>.|TRBJ2-1|TRBV14|few
CASSQLYGAYNEQFF
TGTGCCAGCAGCCAACTTTACGGTGCCTACAATGAGCAGTTCTTC
>.|TRBJ2-3|TRBV6-4|many
CASSDSGADTQYF
TGTGCCAGCAGTGACTCGGGGGCGGATACGCAGTATTTT
>TRBD2|TRBJ2-1|TRBV20-1|.
CSARDVTAGGFDEQFF
TGCAGTGCTAGAGATGTCACAGCGGGGGGTTTCGATGAGCAGTTCTTC
>.|TRBJ1-4|TRBV27|.
CASSFGGREKLFF
TGTGCCAGCAGTTTCGGGGGGCGGGAAAAACTGTTTTTT
>.|TRBJ2-7|TRBV4-1|few
CASSRFFGALYEQYF
TGCGCCAGCAGCCGTTTCTTCGGTGCCCTGTACGAGCAGTACTTC
>.|TRBJ1-4|TRBV12-3/TRBV12-4|few
CASSPDSLGEKLFF
TGTGCCAGCAGCCCTGACAGCTTGGGTGAAAAACTGTTTTTT
>TRBD1|TRBJ2-3|TRBV6-5|few
CASSVLHRGSSTDTQYF
TGTGCCAGCAGCGTACTCCACAGGGGATCTAGCACAGATACGCAGTATTTT
>.|TRBJ2-1|TRBV7-2|few
CASSSGLKWRDEQFF
TGTGCCAGCAGCTCGGGACTTAAGTGGCGCGATGAGCAGTTCTTC
>.|TRBJ2-7|TRBV6-2/TRBV6-3|.
CASSYSEEYEQYF
TGTGCCAGCAGTTACTCCGAGGAGTACGAGCAGTACTTC
>.|TRBJ1-2|TRBV6-5|few
CAVMGPLYGYTF
TGTGCCGTTATGGGACCTCTCTATGGCTACACCTTC
>.|TRBJ2-1|TRBV10-3|few
CAISEVKRQVRWF
TGTGCCATCAGTGAGGTAAAGAGACAGGTTCGCTGGTTC
>TRBD2|TRBJ2-6|TRBV4-1|.
CARPHGEWGLYNSGANVLTF
TGCGCCAGGCCCCATGGGGAGTGGGGACTATACAACTCTGGGGCCAACGTCCTGACTTTC
>.|TRBJ2-1|TRBV12-3/TRBV12-4|few
CASSLGRRNEQFF
TGTGCCAGCAGTTTGGGGAGGCGGAATGAGCAGTTCTTC
>TRBD1|TRBJ2-5|TRBV4-1|.
CASSQDSWGTGRETQYF
TGCGCCAGCAGCCAAGATTCATGGGGGACAGGGCGAGAGACCCAGTACTTC
>.|TRBJ2-1|TRBV20-1|few
CSARDRGTLYNEQFF
TGCAGTGCTAGAGATCGAGGGACCCTATACAATGAGCAGTTCTTC
>.|TRBJ1-5|TRBV30|.
CAWSDGIESNQPQHF
TGTGCCTGGAGTGATGGCATAGAAAGCAATCAGCCCCAGCATTTT
>TRBD1|TRBJ2-7|TRBV2|many
CASSEKGSDRAYEQYF
TGTGCCAGCAGTGAAAAAGGATCGGACAGGGCCTACGAGCAGTACTTC
>.|TRBJ1-1|TRBV12-3/TRBV12-4|many
CASSFGYTEAFF
TGTGCCAGCAGTTTTGGTTATACTGAAGCTTTCTTT
>.|TRBJ2-5|TRBV12-3/TRBV12-4|.
CASSLSQRLRETQYF
TGTGCCAGCAGTTTATCTCAACGCCTCCGGGAGACCCAGTACTTC
>TRBD2|TRBJ2-1|TRBV6-5|few
CASSYSQAGGLNEQFF
TGTGCCAGCAGTTACTCGCAAGCGGGGGGGCTTAATGAGCAGTTCTTC
>TRBD1|TRBJ2-7|TRBV7-2|few
CASSPQGQYNEQYF
TGTGCCAGCAGCCCACAGGGACAGTATAACGAGCAGTACTTC
>TRBD2|TRBJ2-7|TRBV20-1|.
CSARDTASGTIYEQYF
TGCAGTGCTAGAGATACGGCTAGCGGGACCATCTACGAGCAGTACTTC
>TRBD1|TRBJ2-4|TRBV7-9|few
CASSPRTGEGNIQYF
TGTGCCAGCAGCCCCCGGACAGGGGAGGGAAACATTCAGTACTTC
>.|TRBJ1-2|TRBV20-1|few
CSAPRDYGYTF
TGCAGTGCCCCGCGCGACTATGGCTACACCTTC
>.|TRBJ2-7|TRBV19|.
CASSPGAGISYEQYF
TGTGCCAGTAGTCCTGGGGCAGGAATTTCCTACGAGCAGTACTTC
>TRBD2|TRBJ2-7|TRBV7-6|.
CASSLEGTSSYEQYF
TGTGCCAGCAGCTTAGAAGGGACTAGCTCCTACGAGCAGTACTTC
>.|TRBJ1-1|TRBV2|many
CASSVWGDTEAFF
TGTGCCAGCAGCGTCTGGGGGGACACTGAAGCTTTCTTT
>.|TRBJ2-3|TRBV14|few
CASSPWGARNTDTQYF
TGTGCCAGCAGCCCGTGGGGGGCGCGAAACACAGATACGCAGTATTTT
>TRBD2|TRBJ2-5|TRBV5-1|.
CASSEGLAGGFHETQYF
TGCGCCAGCAGCGAGGGACTAGCGGGGGGCTTCCACGAGACCCAGTACTTC
>.|TRBJ2-7|TRBV7-2|few
CASSLYFGQYF
TGTGCCAGCAGCTTGTACTTCGGGCAGTACTTC
>.|TRBJ2-3|TRBV4-2|few
CASSQDLLVGSLTDTQYF
TGTGCCAGCAGCCAAGATTTGTTGGTCGGGAGCCTTACAGATACGCAGTATTTT
>.|TRBJ2-7|TRBV29-1|.
CSVAGGTVSYEQYF
TGCAGCGTTGCAGGGGGGACAGTGTCCTACGAGCAGTACTTC